The clone carrying this TCR beta chain was recorded many times. The CDR3 consists of 16 residues. Trimming cost V 2 bases and J 0 bases, with 12 bases left between them. CDR1 and CDR2 (germline): SGHRS, YFSETQ. The record originates from a study of blood T cell repertoires in COVID-19. Across the study: Samples representing acute and convalescent COVID-19 were sourced from the United States, Italy and Spain. Nucleic acid was either cDNA or gDNA, and it came from T cells, B-cell-depleted T cells, or PBMCs.

Clones were sequenced by immunoSEQ multiplex PCR, and TCRdb holds only the in-frame ones, with some missing. The sample has around 280,000 clones; roughly 91% are singletons. Sequenced material: peripheral blood. The clonotype comes from a woman aged 30 to 39 with COVID-19, enrolled during active disease. This sequence joins TRBV5-1 and TRBJ2-1, with no clear D. In nucleotides, the CDR3 is TGCGCCAGCAGCTTCCTGGGCTCCAGCTCCTACAATGAGCAGTTCTTC. Translated: CASSFLGSSSYNEQFF.